This T cell receptor beta chain came from a study of blood T cell repertoires in COVID-19. Study at large: Both acute and convalescent COVID-19 samples were obtained from the United States, Italy and Spain. Sources were T cells, B-cell-depleted T cells, or PBMCs; the material itself was cDNA or gDNA.

This clone has a handful of counts. As originally analysed: Researchers report that nucleated cell counts were estimated from reference gene primer amplification. Sequencing used immunoSEQ multiplex PCR; TCRdb keeps in-frame clones, though not all of them. The V and J calls and the clone size are those of that table, but D and trimming were determined from the DNA. The table lists around 200,000 clones, about nine tenths of them singletons. This CDR3 is built from 16 residues. Germline values: CDR1 SEHNR, CDR2 FQNEAQ (reference sequence). V was cut by 4 bases and J by 0 bases, with 16 bases left in between.

Sequences were obtained from peripheral blood. The TCR comes from a man in his forties with acute or convalescent COVID-19. The chain is built from TRBV7-9 and TRBJ2-7, with D possibly TRBD2 on 6 matching bases. As DNA, the CDR3 is TGTGCCAGCAGCTCCGCCTGGGACTTTTCCTCCTACGAGCAGTACTTC. Translated: CASSSAWDFSSYEQYF.